Listed below are T cell receptor beta chains from one sample, sequenced in a study of cytomegalovirus exposure and HLA in healthy donors. Assay: immunoSEQ multiplex PCR; the TCRdb copy retains only in-frame clones and omits some. This table has 150,000 to 200,000 clones, roughly 80% appearing once. The sample taken for sequencing was PBMCs. The receptors shown here come from a male donor in good health and CMV-seropositive. CDR3s include the opening cysteine and the closing phenylalanine or tryptophan. The order of the fields is V gene, J gene, CDR3 protein.

V gene: TRBV4-3
J gene: TRBJ2-1
CDR3 protein: CASSPDSRRSSYNEQFF

V gene: TRBV4-3
J gene: NA
CDR3 protein: CASSPGTRVVYEQYF

V gene: TRBV11-2
J gene: TRBJ2-1
CDR3 protein: CASSLAGKRAYNEQFF

V gene: TRBV11-3
J gene: TRBJ2-1
CDR3 protein: CASSFSSSSFGKQFF

V gene: TRBV2
J gene: TRBJ1-4
CDR3 protein: CASSRTATNEKLFF

V gene: TRBV27
J gene: TRBJ2-3
CDR3 protein: CASTSGGRLTDTQYF

V gene: TRBV2
J gene: TRBJ2-7
CDR3 protein: CASRGSTGFGYEQYF

V gene: TRBV18
J gene: TRBJ2-1
CDR3 protein: CASSPLPSSEQFF

V gene: TRBV7-9
J gene: TRBJ2-7
CDR3 protein: CASSSHYEQYF

V gene: TRBV7-7
J gene: TRBJ2-5
CDR3 protein: CASSSVGSAGETQYF

V gene: TRBV19
J gene: TRBJ2-7
CDR3 protein: CASSIDSGTGRWMSYEQYF

V gene: TRBV7-2
J gene: TRBJ1-2
CDR3 protein: CASSFSGTNYGYTF

V gene: TRBV7-2
J gene: TRBJ2-3
CDR3 protein: CASLPSVTDTQYF

V gene: TRBV5-4
J gene: TRBJ1-1
CDR3 protein: CASSLAKRDTEAFF

V gene: TRBV5-8
J gene: TRBJ2-7
CDR3 protein: CASSFGVPLGYEQYF

V gene: TRBV14
J gene: TRBJ2-2
CDR3 protein: CASSQAGNTGELFF

V gene: TRBV4-1
J gene: TRBJ2-7
CDR3 protein: CASSSRTGWSEQYF

V gene: TRBV6-5
J gene: TRBJ2-7
CDR3 protein: CASSYLSGSIYEQYF

V gene: TRBV5-1
J gene: TRBJ2-5
CDR3 protein: CASSYRDDTQYF

V gene: TRBV27
J gene: TRBJ1-5
CDR3 protein: CASKQYWDRDNQPQHF

V gene: TRBV4-1
J gene: TRBJ2-5
CDR3 protein: CASSPEGIRETQYF

V gene: TRBV30
J gene: TRBJ2-1
CDR3 protein: CAWMQGAPYNEQFF

V gene: TRBV28
J gene: NA
CDR3 protein: CASSLRIGPGGYEQYF

V gene: TRBV19
J gene: TRBJ1-2
CDR3 protein: CASSIGGRATGYTF

V gene: TRBV2
J gene: TRBJ1-4
CDR3 protein: CASRGGTGPPWVYEKLFF

V gene: TRBV5-8
J gene: TRBJ2-7
CDR3 protein: CASSGGTGRPYEQYF

V gene: TRBV30
J gene: TRBJ1-6
CDR3 protein: CAWSSDRPFLNSPLHF

V gene: TRBV10-2
J gene: TRBJ2-1
CDR3 protein: CASSGGFSYNEQFF

V gene: TRBV7-2
J gene: TRBJ2-5
CDR3 protein: CASSQRLAQETQYF

V gene: TRBV9
J gene: TRBJ2-7
CDR3 protein: CASSLNGGSYEQYF

V gene: TRBV2
J gene: TRBJ2-7
CDR3 protein: CASRKQESLVEQYF

V gene: TRBV4-3
J gene: TRBJ2-7
CDR3 protein: CASSQEGGYCEQYF

V gene: TRBV5-1
J gene: TRBJ1-6
CDR3 protein: CASSLRQINSPLHF

V gene: TRBV30
J gene: TRBJ2-5
CDR3 protein: CAWNNQETQYF

V gene: TRBV30
J gene: TRBJ1-2
CDR3 protein: CAWSVTAYGYTF

V gene: TRBV5-6
J gene: NA
CDR3 protein: CASSSPKPGQTYEQYF

V gene: TRBV6-1
J gene: TRBJ2-3
CDR3 protein: CAALHRGTDTQYF